The clone carrying this T cell receptor beta chain was observed a handful of times. This sample is part of a study of T-cell memory formation after mild COVID-19. As for the study in general: Clusters were largely donor specific.

TCRdb reprocessed the 5' RACE reads with MiXCR, giving one entry per CDR3 protein. This table holds 500,000 to 600,000 distinct CDR3 sequences, about 20% found once. Germline V gene data show CDR1 as MNHEY and CDR2 as SMNVEV (reference sequence). V was clipped by 7 bases and J by 0 bases, with 12 bases between them. The CDR3 is made up of 15 amino acids. The clonotype originates from an adult woman who had mild COVID-19 (a few samples of this study predate the infection). Cell type and time point are not known. This chain links TRBV27 with TRBJ2-2; D uncertain. The specimen was PBMCs or a T cell subset sorted from them (not recorded which). This CDR3 is CASKPRRTNTGELFF. Here the CDR3 DNA reads TGTGCCAGCAAGCCGCGGCGGACGAACACCGGGGAGCTGTTTTTT.